What follows are 31 T cell receptor beta chains derived from one specimen sequenced in a study of T cell changes during pregnancy in multiple sclerosis. Assay: immunoSEQ multiplex PCR; the TCRdb copy retains only in-frame clones and omits some. The table records approximately 85,000 clones, 91% of them present only once. The sequenced sample was peripheral blood, obtained in the first trimester of pregnancy. The receptors were sampled from a female donor with multiple sclerosis, enrolled in a pregnancy study.

This chain links TRBV18 with TRBJ1-6; D not certain. The germline V gene encodes CDR1 KGHSH and CDR2 LQKENI. CDR3 length: 15 residues. The ends were cut back, 2 bases at V and 5 bases at J, with 10 bases in the middle. The CDR3 is CASSPGLQNNSPLHF. In nucleotides, the CDR3 is TGTGCCAGCTCACCAGGACTGCAAAATAATTCACCCCTCCACTTT.

The chain employs TRBV4-3 and TRBJ2-3; 9 nucleotides match TRBD2. Germline V gives CDR1 LGHNA, CDR2 YSLEER. This CDR3 is built from 15 residues. Trimming cost V 0 bases and J 6 bases; bases outside gene matches: 4. CDR3 in amino acids: CASSQDGGGADTQYF. The CDR3 nucleotides are TGCGCCAGCAGCCAAGATGGCGGGGGGGCCGATACGCAGTATTTT.

V usage is TRBV5-1 and J usage is TRBJ2-7, with TRBD2 identical over 12 bases. V was pared by 0 bases and J by 11 bases, with 6 bases of the junction left unmatched. The CDR3 is made up of 14 amino acids. CDR1 SGHRS and CDR2 YFSETQ come from the germline V gene. The CDR3 DNA follows: TGCGCCAGCAGCTTGGAGCTAGCGGGAGGGCGGGAGTACTTC. Its protein product is CASSLELAGGREYF. The full variable domain, in which reference TRBV5-1 and TRBJ2-7 provide the parts outside the CDR3, is KAGVTQTPRYLIKTRGQQVTLSCSPISGHRSVSWYQQTPGQGLQFLFEYFSETQRNKGNFPGRFSGRQFSNSRSEMNVSTLELGDSALYLCASSLELAGGREYFGPGTRLTVT.

Written as DNA, the CDR3 is TGTGCCAGCACCCACAACCGGGGAGCTAACTATGGCTACACCTTC. Protein sequence: CASTHNRGANYGYTF. The genes are TRBV7-9 and TRBJ1-2; no clear D. Looked up from germline, CDR1 is SEHNR and CDR2 is FQNEAQ (reference sequence). This CDR3 region has 15 residues. V lost 7 bases, J lost 0 bases, and 15 bases lay in between.

The rearrangement uses TRBV18 and TRBJ2-3; D remains ambiguous. Trimming left V 4 bases short and J 2 bases short, with 7 bases between. CDR1 KGHSH and CDR2 LQKENI come from the germline V gene. The CDR3 totals 13 residues. The DNA of the CDR3 is TGTGCCAGCTCACTTCACTTCACAGATACGCAGTATTTT. Translated, it gives CASSLHFTDTQYF.

The chain is built from TRBV27 and TRBJ1-2; 7 nucleotides line up with TRBD1. Germline CDR1 reads MNHEY; CDR2 reads SMNVEV (reference sequence). There are 13 residues in the CDR3. V lost 6 bases and J lost 2; bases outside the gene matches: 3. CDR3 nucleotides: TGTGCCAGCAGACCGACAGGGAACTATGGCTACACCTTC. Amino acids: CASRPTGNYGYTF.

The chain links TRBV9 to TRBJ1-2; D remains unclear. In germline, CDR1 is SGDLS, CDR2 YYNGEE. Trimming shortened V by 4 bases and J by 5 bases, and 15 bases separated the two germline ends. The CDR3 is 14 amino acids. The CDR3 region is CASSPSGGRYGYTF. The CDR3 bases are TGTGCCAGCAGCCCCTCCGGCGGTAGGTATGGCTACACCTTC.

V and J are TRBV11-2 and TRBJ1-6, with 8 bases matching TRBD1. The length of the CDR3 is 13 residues. J lost 9 bases, V lost 3 bases, and 1 base had no gene match. Germline V CDR1 and CDR2: SGHAT, FQNNGV. CDR3 DNA sequence: TGTGCCAGCAGCTTGGGACAGGTTTCACCCCTCCACTTT. Protein product: CASSLGQVSPLHF.

This chain links TRBV28 with TRBJ1-1, with D possibly TRBD1 on 6 matching bases. Germline assignment: CDR1 MDHEN and CDR2 SYDVKM. The CDR3 contains 15 residues. V was pared by 7 bases and J by 3 bases, with 18 bases between. CDR3 sequence (DNA): TGTGCCAGCATCCGAGGGGGGGAAATGTACACTGAAGCTTTCTTT. Translated, it gives CASIRGGEMYTEAFF.

The chain employs TRBV5-1 and TRBJ1-4, with D unclear. Looked up from germline, CDR1 is SGHRS and CDR2 is YFSETQ. Trimming left V 7 bases short and J 3 bases short, with 19 bases between. The CDR3 covers 16 residues. The CDR3 spells CASGIDWSLPNEKLFF. Written as DNA, the CDR3 is TGCGCCAGCGGAATTGATTGGAGTCTCCCTAATGAAAAACTGTTTTTT.

The V call is TRBV27, the J call TRBJ1-5, with TRBD1 as a possible D gene (6 bases). The germline V and J ends were trimmed by 3 bases and 5 bases, with 11 bases remaining between them. Germline CDR1 is MNHEY and CDR2 is SMNVEV (reference sequence). This CDR3 has 14 amino acids. The CDR3: CASSFTGSDQPQHF. The CDR3 DNA sequence: TGTGCCAGCAGTTTTACAGGGTCCGATCAGCCCCAGCATTTT.

This clone was counted a few times. V gene TRBV7-6 combines with J gene TRBJ2-3, with 7 nucleotides matching TRBD2. V shed 8 bases, J shed 2 bases, and the junction held 4 bases outside the gene matches. This CDR3 has 13 amino acids. Germline CDR1 and CDR2: SGHVS and FNYEAQ. This chain's CDR3 is CASRDYNTDTQYF. The DNA for the CDR3 is TGTGCCAGCCGGGACTACAACACAGATACGCAGTATTTT.

J is TRBJ2-7 and V is TRBV5-6; TRBD1 might be the D (5 bases). This CDR3 region has 13 residues. CDR1 is SGHDT, CDR2 YYEEEE, per germline. Trimming took off 2 bases at V and 4 bases at J, with 10 bases between the two ends. CDR3 nucleotides: TGTGCCAGCAGCTTCCCCGACAGATACGAGCAGTACTTC. It is translated as CASSFPDRYEQYF.

The V gene is TRBV9, the J gene TRBJ2-1; possibly TRBD2 for D (6 bases). V lost 4 bases to trimming and J lost 1 base, with 15 bases between them. Germline CDR1 reads SGDLS; CDR2 reads YYNGEE. The CDR3 sequence is 16 residues long. Here the CDR3 reads CASSPRTTSSYNEQFF. In DNA form, the CDR3 reads TGTGCCAGCAGCCCCCGGACTACTTCTTCCTACAATGAGCAGTTCTTC.

The V call is TRBV19, the J call TRBJ1-4; D is ambiguous. Germline values: CDR1 LNHDA, CDR2 SQIVND (reference sequence). This CDR3 region has 12 residues. The V and J ends lost 3 bases and 8 bases respectively, with 7 bases between them. CDR3 DNA sequence: TGTGCCAGTAGTATGAAGCAAGAAAAACTGTTTTTT. Amino acid sequence: CASSMKQEKLFF.

The V and J genes are TRBV30 and TRBJ2-1; 7 bases fit TRBD1. Germline V gene data show CDR1 as GTSNPN and CDR2 as SVGIG (reference sequence). The CDR3 extends over 15 amino acids. The trim removed 4 bases at V and 3 bases at J, leaving 9 bases unmatched. The DNA for the CDR3 is TGTGCCTGGAACCCGACAGGGAGTAACTACAATGAGCAGTTCTTC. Its protein product is CAWNPTGSNYNEQFF.

The V and J genes are TRBV7-2 and TRBJ2-7; 7 bases match TRBD1. Germline CDR1 and CDR2: SGHTA and FQGNSA. V shed 0 bases and J 1 base; nucleotides not matched to a gene: 6. The CDR3 has 16 amino acids. The CDR3 here is CASSLAPGTASYEQYF. CDR3 DNA sequence: TGTGCCAGCAGCTTAGCTCCCGGGACAGCTTCCTACGAGCAGTACTTC.

The rearrangement links TRBV5-1 to TRBJ2-7, with unresolved D. Germline CDR1 reads SGHRS; CDR2 reads YFSETQ. Trimming pared 1 base from V and 0 bases from J, leaving 5 bases between. CDR3 length: 13 amino acids. CDR3 in amino acids: CASSLLSSYEQYF. CDR3 nucleotides: TGCGCCAGCAGCTTGCTCAGCTCCTACGAGCAGTACTTC. The entire variable domain, with the rest obtained from reference TRBV5-1 and TRBJ2-7, is as follows: KAGVTQTPRYLIKTRGQQVTLSCSPISGHRSVSWYQQTPGQGLQFLFEYFSETQRNKGNFPGRFSGRQFSNSRSEMNVSTLELGDSALYLCASSLLSSYEQYFGPGTRLTVT.

The CDR3 DNA follows: TGTGCCAGCAGTGAGGCGACAGGGTGGGAGCAGTACTTC. It is translated as CASSEATGWEQYF. The rearrangement links TRBV2 to TRBJ2-7, with 7 bases fitting TRBD1. CDR1 SNHLY and CDR2 FYNNEI come from the germline V gene. V lost 3 bases, J lost 7 bases, and 6 bases stayed unmatched. This CDR3 region has 13 residues.

This clone occurred once. The chain links TRBV7-8 to TRBJ1-1; unclear D gene. Germline CDR1 SGHVS, CDR2 FQNEAQ. The CDR3 is 15 amino acids. Between the trimmed V and J ends, which lost 5 bases and 0 bases, there was a span of 13 bases. CDR3 sequence: CASSVTGVMNTEAFF. The CDR3 nucleotides are TGTGCCAGCAGCGTTACGGGAGTCATGAACACTGAAGCTTTCTTT.

The CDR3 is CASSRGGQAGSYEQYF. DNA for the CDR3: TGTGCCAGCAGCAGGGGGGGACAGGCCGGCTCCTACGAGCAGTACTTC. This sequence joins TRBV9 and TRBJ2-7; tentatively, D is TRBD1 (8 bases). V was cut by 4 bases and J by 0 bases, with 17 bases left in between. Germline values: CDR1 SGDLS, CDR2 YYNGEE. The CDR3 runs to 16 residues.

CDR3 in DNA: TGCAGTGCCACTACAGGGAACACCATATATTTT. It is translated as CSATTGNTIYF. The chain links TRBV20-1 to TRBJ1-3, with D maybe TRBD1 (6 bases). CDR3 length equals 11 residues. Germline V gives CDR1 DFQATT, CDR2 SNEGSKA (reference sequence). V lost 6 bases and J 7 bases, leaving 10 bases between the germline ends.

This chain connects TRBV4-3 to TRBJ1-4, with 9 bases lining up with TRBD1. Germline trimming cut 1 base from V and 7 bases from J; bases unmatched to any gene: 4. Germline CDR1 LGHNA, CDR2 YSLEER. This CDR3 spans 15 amino acids. DNA for the CDR3: TGCGCCAGCAGCCAAGTTGGGACAGGGACTGAAAAACTGTTTTTT. Encoded protein: CASSQVGTGTEKLFF.

The rearrangement uses TRBV4-1 and TRBJ2-5; maybe TRBD1 (5 bases). This CDR3 spans 15 amino acids. Germline lookup yields CDR1 MGHRA and CDR2 YSYEKL. The ends were cut back, 0 bases at V and 4 bases at J, with 12 bases in the middle. CDR3 residues: CASSQDGHPGETQYF. CDR3 DNA sequence: TGCGCCAGCAGCCAAGATGGACATCCGGGAGAGACCCAGTACTTC.

This chain connects TRBV4-1 to TRBJ1-2; D unclear. Trimming took 3 bases from V and 4 from J, leaving 18 bases between them. Germline values: CDR1 MGHRA, CDR2 YSYEKL. The CDR3 totals 16 residues. CDR3 sequence: CASSQSLIPSPYGYTF. As DNA, the CDR3 is TGCGCCAGCAGCCAGAGCCTGATTCCTAGTCCCTATGGCTACACCTTC.

This rearrangement joins TRBV4-1 to TRBJ1-3; TRBD1 matches 9 bases. Per germline, CDR1 MGHRA and CDR2 YSYEKL. The V segment lost 1 base and the J segment 1 base; nucleotides outside the gene matches: 11. The CDR3 totals 19 residues. The CDR3 sequence: CASSQVTIGTGLSGNTIYF. CDR3 DNA: TGCGCCAGCAGCCAAGTCACCATCGGGACAGGGCTATCTGGAAACACCATATATTTT.

The chain has TRBV6-1 and TRBJ2-3; 7 bases match TRBD2. The ends lost 0 bases at V and 0 bases at J; junction bases unmatched: 12. In germline, CDR1 is MNHNS, CDR2 SASEGT. This CDR3 has 19 amino acids. Here the CDR3 reads CASSEALRHLAVSTDTQYF. Written as DNA, the CDR3 is TGTGCCAGCAGTGAAGCGCTCCGACATCTAGCGGTCAGCACAGATACGCAGTATTTT.

The V call is TRBV7-6, the J call TRBJ2-7, with TRBD2 matching 10 bases. Per the germline V gene, CDR1 is SGHVS and CDR2 is FNYEAQ. CDR3 length: 15 residues. Trimming removed 1 base from V and 7 bases from J; junction bases left unmatched: 7. The CDR3 spells CASSLGAGGPGEQYF. The CDR3 DNA reads as TGTGCCAGCAGCTTAGGAGCGGGAGGGCCGGGTGAGCAGTACTTC. Full variable domain (outside the CDR3, taken from reference TRBV7-6 and TRBJ2-7): GAGVSQSPRYKVTKRGQDVALRCDPISGHVSLYWYRQALGQGPEFLTYFNYEAQQDKSGLPNDRFSAERPEGSISTLTIQRTEQRDSAMYRCASSLGAGGPGEQYFGPGTRLTVT.

This chain joins TRBV28 and TRBJ2-1; TRBD1 aligns across 12 bases. J gave up 10 bases and V 6 bases, and 7 bases lay outside the gene matches. The germline V gene encodes CDR1 MDHEN and CDR2 SYDVKM. The CDR3 totals 14 residues. CDR3 DNA: TGTGCCAGCAGCCTCGGGACAGGGGGCTACGAGCAGTTCTTC. The encoded protein is CASSLGTGGYEQFF.

This chain connects TRBV28 to TRBJ1-2; no reliable D call. V was cut by 1 base and J by 14 bases, with 14 bases left in between. The CDR3 is 12 residues long. CDR1 is MDHEN and CDR2 is SYDVKM in the germline V gene. The CDR3 is CASSLLARSPTF. CDR3 bases: TGTGCCAGCAGTTTATTGGCCCGCTCCCCTACCTTC.

The chain couples TRBV19 to TRBJ2-1; maybe TRBD1 (6 bases). V lost 1 base and J lost 7, with 11 bases in between. CDR1 and CDR2 (germline): LNHDA, SQIVND (reference sequence). The CDR3 totals 14 residues. CDR3 in amino acids: CASSIVLGANEQFF. CDR3 DNA sequence: TGTGCCAGTAGTATAGTATTGGGGGCGAATGAGCAGTTCTTC.